The table lists the clone carrying this TCR beta chain with many counts. Using RNA transcripts as the source, TCR beta CDR3 regions were amplified. A first-round RT-PCR of the TCR CDR3 used the HTBI primer set. MiXCR was run by TCRdb on the multiplex PCR reads, yielding one entry per CDR3 protein. This table holds a few hundred thousand distinct CDR3 sequences, about 14% found once. This entry is derived from a study of T cells in Graves' hyperthyroidism and ophthalmopathy. From germline, CDR1 is KGHDR and CDR2 SFDVKD. The CDR3 is made up of 14 amino acids. The ends were cut back, 5 bases at V and 3 bases at J, with 10 bases in the middle. Patients aged 18 to 65 had newly diagnosed hyperthyroidism lasting under 2 months. Thyroid ultrasound, orbital computed tomography, clinical symptoms, and serum thyroxine and TRAb underpinned diagnoses.

This chain joins TRBV24-1 and TRBJ2-1; perhaps TRBD1 as D (5 bases). This clonotype originated in a woman aged 25 to 39 with Graves' hyperthyroidism that later progressed to Graves' ophthalmopathy. Sequencing was done on a sample of blood. In DNA, the CDR3 is TGTGCCACCAGTGGTTGGCAGGGCTACAATGAGCAGTTCTTC. It specifies CATSGWQGYNEQFF.